Detailed here is one T cell receptor (beta chain). V lost 1 base, J lost 0 bases, and 9 bases lay in between. The CDR3 covers 15 residues. Germline V CDR1 and CDR2: SGHTA, FQGNSA. Profiling relied on immunoSEQ multiplex PCR, and the TCRdb table lists in-frame clones only, not all of them. The sample carries 20,000 to 30,000 clones, roughly 85% recorded once. This sample stems from a study of OX40 agonist ivuxolimab in advanced cancers. Study overall: Partial responses were recorded for three patients, including one with hepatocellular carcinoma and two with cutaneous melanoma.

The chain uses TRBV7-2 and TRBJ1-1; D remains ambiguous. This receptor was identified in an adult with an advanced solid tumor such as melanoma, head and neck, liver or kidney cancer. The sample here was CD4+ or CD8+ T cells sorted from blood, taken in a trial of the OX40 agonist ivuxolimab. CDR3 nucleotides: TGTGCCAGCAGCTTAGGACTGGGAATGAACACTGAAGCTTTCTTT. Protein product: CASSLGLGMNTEAFF.